The entry below describes one T cell receptor (beta chain). Antigen specificity is unknown. Per the germline V gene, CDR1 is SGHRS and CDR2 is YFSETQ. The CDR3 consists of 14 residues. Trimming removed 5 bases from V and 4 bases from J, with 14 bases in between. Researchers reported that TCR beta cDNA libraries carried unique molecular identifiers. Out of roughly 0.85 to 10 million T cells, roughly 0.5 million cDNA molecules were generated. TCRdb recomputed calls from the PCR reads with MiXCR, one row per CDR3 protein. Among more than 500,000 distinct CDR3 sequences listed, approximately 34% were seen once. This sample was included in a study of post-analysis software for immune sequencing data. Study-level results: Patients showed TRBV5-6, TRBV5-1 and TRBV20-1 among five TRBV segments more frequent than in controls. Strong same-batch co-clustering of samples appeared with F measure clustering. Controls significantly exceeded multiple sclerosis patients in normalized Chao1 diversity.

The sequence derives from a girl between 2 and 17 years old with multiple sclerosis. The chain employs TRBV5-1 and TRBJ2-3, with D maybe TRBD2 (6 bases). The sample was blood. In nucleotides, the CDR3 is TGCGCCAGCAGATGGCGGGCGGGGCCAGATACGCAGTATTTT. This sequence encodes CASRWRAGPDTQYF.